This T cell receptor (beta chain) was found in a study of human T cells and chemical hapten exposure (dated by TCRdb to about 2021). For the wider study: For sensitization, 2% DPC in acetone was applied to an approximately 2 cm by approximately 2 cm area of upper inner arm skin. Weekly therapeutic DPC doses were additionally applied to the scalp of patients throughout the approximately 23-week study period. Patch testing was performed on the upper back with Finn chambers containing 0.01% DPC, and the patch tests were scored after 6 days according to International Contact Dermatitis Research Group standards. Alopecia areata with under or over 50% scalp involvement, alopecia totalis and alopecia universalis were represented in the patient cohort, which was mostly female. Libraries were pooled for sequencing, and per-sample TCR yields varied mainly because of small differences in library volumes within the pool. This study followed changes in the peripheral blood TCR repertoire in vivo during primary and secondary sensitization of alopecia patients to the hapten diphenylcyclopropenone (DPC). Patient blood was sampled pre-sensitization (week 0) and at 2, 6 and about 24 weeks after DPC sensitization. Blood for TCR sequencing was provided by twenty-nine alopecia patients at one to four time points (pre-sensitization, 2, 6 and 24 weeks).

This clonotype was seen many times. What antigen it recognizes has not been identified. No base-level quality is on record; no much larger clone is a single base apart. This specimen's time point label, interpreted: patch test 1, 2 weeks after DPC sensitization. This specimen's treatment or condition label, interpreted: therapeutic diphenylcyclopropenone sensitization with weekly scalp DPC. At every patch-test visit, the blood draw took place before the patch test was put on. To be eligible, patients had to be aged 18 to 70, diagnosed with alopecia and judged suitable for DPC therapy, while pregnant patients were excluded. Total RNA was extracted from unfractionated whole blood collected in Tempus Blood RNA tubes. Library generation was performed with RACE. The reads were generated on a NextSeq 500. During library preparation, unique molecular identifiers were attached to individual cDNA molecules so that TCRs could be counted quantitatively and reproducibly. For every blood RNA sample, sequencing covered both the TCR alpha and TCR beta chains. The published analysis was carried out like this. A median of roughly 98,000 TCRs per sample was observed, with a range of about 20,000 to 700,000. The Decombinator software suite was used to annotate the V, J and CDR3 of the TCR reads. To make PS versus PT1 abundance plots, every sample was subsampled to the same number of TCRs (28,000). TCRs were defined as expanded if absent before sensitization and observed at least eight times at the 2-week time point. Starting from the raw public reads, TCRdb applied fastp trimming at Q25, assembled clones with MiXCR and retained in-frame beta chains. Each record represents a unique CDR3 protein, reported with the most common genes and DNA among its rows. TCRdb's processing, not the authors', yielded these V and J calls. Counted in this sample were about 56,000 distinct CDR3 sequences; 7% to 10% of them appeared once. Less than 15% of the sample comes from the top ten.

Here is what the overall study found, with its caveats: A positive correlation was found between the number of PT1 expanded TCRs and patch test score, with significance reached at thresholds 8, 16 and 32 but not 4. The number of TCRs above 1 in 1000 frequency did not change with DPC sensitization; there was no evidence of global repertoire structure alterations. Because all patients had alopecia, a presumed autoimmune disease, the immune response of the patients might differ from that of healthy individuals. Expanded TCRs formed significantly more large CDR3 similarity clusters than pre-sensitization or healthy control sets, consistent with antigen-driven responses. Repeated subsampling changed both the strength of the expansion versus patch-test correlation and the threshold at which the correlation became significant.

CDR3 length: 13 amino acids, cysteine to phenylalanine. The kept DNA is CDR3 alone, 39 bases in frame from the first base. Compared with germline, V lacks 3 bases and J lacks 2 bases; bases without a gene match: 2. According to the germline V gene (reference sequence), CDR1 reads DFQATT and CDR2 reads SNEGSKA. The chain is made from TRBV20-1 and TRBJ2-7; 9 bases in between match TRBD1. The sequenced sample was whole blood, obtained in connection with sensitization to the hapten diphenylcyclopropenone (DPC). This clonotype originated in a woman aged 35 to 49 with alopecia areata. Some clones in this sample may be carry-over from other donors' samples. In nucleotide form, the sequence is TGCAGTGCTAGGGGACAGGGAGCCTACGAGCAGTACTTC. Its protein product is CSARGQGAYEQYF.